This T cell receptor (beta chain) originates from a study of Tregs in tolerant kidney transplant recipients. Study results and limitations: In tolerant patients, donor-specific Tregs outgrew total Tregs, suggesting antigen-driven expansion. For some patients, primers changed over time, blocking nucleotide-level comparison. Biological reproducibility was not directly addressed, but technical replication error appeared minimal.

A note on this clone: Its antigen remains unknown. Relative to the germline gene, one junction end is altered; a read error may explain this.

Profiled with immunoSEQ multiplex PCR; TCRdb holds only in-frame clones, not every one. The table records over 60,000 clones, 98% of them present only once. Thawed PBMCs were FACS-sorted into unstimulated CD4+CD25+CD127- regulatory T cells, CD4+CD25- non-regulatory cells, CD4 and CD8 cells. The sample here was CD4+ T cells from blood, taken before the transplant. The origin of this receptor is a human donor who received a combined kidney and bone marrow transplant.

For the CDR3, the DNA is TGTGCCAGCTGTGAAGCGGGTTCAGGAACCGGGGAGCTGTTTTTT. Translation: CASCEAGSGTGELFF. The gene calls are TRBV6-1 and TRBJ2-2, with TRBD2 as a possible D gene (6 bases). In germline, CDR1 is MNHNS, CDR2 SASEGT. The CDR3 runs to 15 residues.